Below, 11 T cell receptor beta chains from the same sample are listed, as sequenced in a study of cytomegalovirus exposure and HLA in healthy donors. The data were produced by immunoSEQ multiplex PCR, yet TCRdb's version contains in-frame clones alone and is incomplete. The sample holds fewer than 400,000 clones, roughly 86% seen once. The specimen sequenced was PBMCs. These receptors originate from a man aged 25-40 years in good health and CMV-seronegative.

This clone is a singleton in its sample. The J gene is TRBJ1-1, the V gene TRBV25-1; no firm D call. Germline V gives CDR1 MGHDK, CDR2 SYGVNS. This CDR3 region has 13 residues. V gave up 3 bases and J gave up 5 bases, with 10 bases separating them. CDR3 loop: CASSERKETEAFF. The CDR3 DNA reads as TGTGCCAGCAGTGAGCGAAAGGAGACTGAAGCTTTCTTT.

The rearrangement links TRBV19 to TRBJ1-5; no clear D gene. CDR1 is LNHDA and CDR2 is SQIVND in the germline V gene (reference sequence). The germline V and J ends were trimmed by 5 bases and 0 bases, with 17 bases remaining between them. The CDR3 has 17 amino acids. DNA for the CDR3: TGTGCCAGTAGTGTGATGGGGAGCCCCTTTAGCAATCAGCCCCAGCATTTT. Translation gives CASSVMGSPFSNQPQHF.

This chain links TRBV4-3 with TRBJ2-7; tentatively, D is TRBD2 (6 bases). The CDR3 loop spans 17 amino acids. V was pared by 0 bases and J by 0 bases, with 15 bases between. The germline gives CDR1 LGHNA, CDR2 YSLEER. In DNA form, the CDR3 reads TGCGCCAGCAGCCAAGACACCAGCCACGGGAGCTCCTACGAGCAGTACTTC. Translating gives CASSQDTSHGSSYEQYF.

The CDR3 DNA reads TGCGCCAGCAGCTTGGGTTTAGCCAGCTATGGCTACACCTTC. It specifies CASSLGLASYGYTF. The chain uses TRBV5-1 and TRBJ1-2, with D hard to call. The V and J ends lost 0 bases and 4 bases respectively, with 10 bases between them. CDR3 length: 14 amino acids. From germline, CDR1 is SGHRS and CDR2 YFSETQ.

This rearrangement joins TRBV5-1 to TRBJ2-1; TRBD1 matches at 7 bases. CDR3 length: 14 amino acids. Germline assignment: CDR1 SGHRS and CDR2 YFSETQ. V shed 9 bases and J 0 bases; nucleotides not matched to a gene: 6. CDR3 DNA: TGCGCCACCCGGGGACAGAGCTCCTACAATGAGCAGTTCTTC. It is translated as CATRGQSSYNEQFF.

The J gene is TRBJ1-1, the V gene TRBV13; a weak D match, TRBD1 (6 bases). V lost 1 base, J lost 4 bases, and 10 bases lay in between. This CDR3 is built from 14 residues. CDR1 is PRHDT and CDR2 is FYEKMQ in the germline V gene (reference sequence). The DNA of the CDR3 is TGTGCCAGCAGCTTAGAGGGGGTACTCACTGAAGCTTTCTTT. Its protein is CASSLEGVLTEAFF.

This clone occurred once. The chain carries TRBV11-2 and TRBJ2-1; 9 positions agree with TRBD1. J lost 6 bases, V lost 4 bases, and 7 bases had no gene match. This CDR3 is built from 15 residues. The germline CDR1 and CDR2 sequences are SGHAT and FQNNGV. The CDR3 DNA sequence: TGTGCCAGCAGCTCCGGACAGGGGCTTAGCAATGAGCAGTTCTTC. Translation: CASSSGQGLSNEQFF.

DNA of the CDR3: TGTGCCAGCAGTGACGGACCCGCGGGACCCCTCCACTTT. It is translated as CASSDGPAGPLHF. The chain has TRBV6-4 and TRBJ1-6, with D unclear. The V and J ends lost 2 bases and 12 bases respectively, with 11 bases between them. Germline V lookup: CDR1 MRHNA, CDR2 SNTAGT. This CDR3 region has 13 residues.

Comment on this clone: The junction and the germline gene differ at one end; a read error may be behind it. The V gene is TRBV5-1, the J gene TRBJ2-7; 7 bases match TRBD2. Germline V gives CDR1 SGHRS, CDR2 YFSETQ. This CDR3 is built from 16 residues. For the CDR3, the DNA is TGCGCCAGCAGCTACCCTGGGGAGGGATACTCCCACGAGCAGTACTTC. This sequence encodes CASSYPGEGYSHEQYF. Using reference TRBV5-1 and TRBJ2-7 for the parts outside the CDR3, the full variable domain is KAGVTQTPRYLIKTRGQQVTLSCSPISGHRSVSWYQQTPGQGLQFLFEYFSETQRNKGNFPGRFSGRQFSNSRSEMNVSTLELGDSALYLCASSYPGEGYSHEQYFGPGTRLTVT.

CDR3 in DNA: TGCGCCAGCAGCCAAGGTCACCCTGCCCCGGCCCTCCACTTT. It codes for CASSQGHPAPALHF. The J gene is TRBJ1-6, the V gene TRBV4-1, with no clear D. This CDR3 has 14 residues. Deletions cut 1 base from V and 14 bases from J, with 15 bases between. Germline V gives CDR1 MGHRA, CDR2 YSYEKL.

The rearrangement uses TRBV18 and TRBJ2-5, with D perhaps assigned TRBD1 or TRBD2 (6 bases each). This CDR3 region has 13 residues. The germline V and J ends were trimmed by 5 bases and 4 bases, with 11 bases remaining between them. The V gene's germline CDR1 is KGHSH and CDR2 LQKENI. CDR3 protein: CASSAQGGETQYF. The CDR3 bases are TGTGCCAGCTCAGCACAGGGAGGAGAGACCCAGTACTTC.